What follows are 7 T cell receptor beta chains derived from one specimen sequenced in a study of T cell changes during pregnancy in multiple sclerosis. The repertoire was sequenced with immunoSEQ multiplex PCR; TCRdb's copy has only in-frame clones and lacks some. The repertoire holds roughly 32,000 clones, 80% to 90% seen once, with roughly 10% in the top ten. This specimen consisted of CD8+ T cells from peripheral blood mononuclear cells, obtained in the third trimester of pregnancy. These receptors originate from a female donor with multiple sclerosis, enrolled in a pregnancy study.

This clone was counted once. The gene calls are TRBV4-2 and TRBJ2-2; no clear D. The germline V gene has CDR1 LGHNA and CDR2 YNFKEQ. This CDR3 has 13 residues. Trimming shortened V by 0 bases and J by 7 bases, and 6 bases separated the two germline ends. The CDR3 loop is CASSQDINGELFF. CDR3 coding DNA: TGTGCCAGCAGCCAAGATATTAACGGGGAGCTGTTTTTT.

This clone was counted a single time. The V gene is TRBV6-1, the J gene TRBJ1-1, with D possibly matching TRBD1 (6 bases). The germline V gene has CDR1 MNHNS and CDR2 SASEGT. Trimming left V 2 bases short and J 1 base short, with 14 bases between. The CDR3 spans 16 residues. The CDR3 loop reads CASSEQTGIQNTEAFF. CDR3 sequence (DNA): TGTGCCAGCAGTGAACAAACAGGGATTCAGAACACTGAAGCTTTCTTT.

The chain recombines TRBV27 with TRBJ1-5, with 8 positions matching TRBD1. The CDR3 has 17 residues. V lost 8 bases to trimming and J lost 10 bases; unmatched junction nucleotides: 22. Germline lookup yields CDR1 MNHEY and CDR2 SMNVEV (reference sequence). The CDR3 DNA sequence: TGTGCCAGCGCGAACCTTGGGACAGGCCGTTCTTTAGGACCCCAGCATTTT. Its translation: CASANLGTGRSLGPQHF.

This clone was recorded only once. The J gene is TRBJ2-5, the V gene TRBV9; TRBD2 aligns across 8 bases. Per germline, CDR1 SGDLS and CDR2 YYNGEE. The CDR3 is 15 residues long. V gave up 0 bases and J gave up 1 base; unmatched junction bases: 2. The CDR3: CASSVGGLVQETQYF. CDR3 nucleotides: TGTGCCAGCAGCGTAGGGGGACTAGTCCAAGAGACCCAGTACTTC.

The chain combines TRBV11-2 with TRBJ2-7, with 12 bases matching TRBD2. The trim removed 5 bases at V and 3 bases at J, leaving 8 bases unmatched. The CDR3 consists of 16 residues. Germline lookup yields CDR1 SGHAT and CDR2 FQNNGV. CDR3 amino acids: CASSPPGLAGHYEQYF. The CDR3 bases are TGTGCCAGCAGCCCCCCGGGACTAGCGGGTCACTACGAGCAGTACTTC.

This clone was seen just once. The gene calls are TRBV9 and TRBJ2-6; 9 bases fit TRBD1. This CDR3 has 19 amino acids. Germline V gives CDR1 SGDLS, CDR2 YYNGEE. The V gene end was trimmed by 6 bases and the J gene end by 2 bases; junction bases not matched to a gene: 15. The CDR3: CASTQSPGQGRTGANVLTF. CDR3 nucleotide sequence: TGTGCCAGCACTCAGTCTCCCGGACAGGGGCGTACTGGGGCCAACGTCCTGACTTTC.

J is TRBJ1-1 and V is TRBV2; TRBD1 is a possible D gene (5 bases). This CDR3 is built from 12 residues. Trimming stripped 11 bases from V and 2 bases from J, with 12 bases between. The V gene's germline CDR1 is SNHLY and CDR2 FYNNEI. CDR3 DNA: TGTGCCGGGGGGAGGGAAAACACTGAAGCTTTCTTT. Protein: CAGGRENTEAFF.